This TCR beta chain emerged from a study of T cell clones after liver transplantation. Study in general: Post-transplant blood was tracked for graft-donor-reactive T cell clones identified in a pre-transplant mixed lymphocyte reaction. Third-party-reactive TCRbeta sequences from pre-transplant mixed lymphocyte reactions served as antigen-independent comparators.

Thawed unstimulated PBMCs were FACS-sorted by CD3, CD4 and CD8 into two populations. The CDR3 spans 12 residues. V shed 7 bases and J shed 2 bases, with 8 bases lying between them. Germline V CDR1 and CDR2: SGHDT, YYEEEE. Study-level findings and limits: Graft donor-reactive T cells may have migrated into the graft rather than being deleted.

Clones were read by immunoSEQ multiplex PCR, and TCRdb kept only the in-frame ones, dropping some. The sample holds 75,000 to 95,000 clones, around four fifths seen once. Notes on this clone: Antigen specificity is unknown.

This material consisted of CD4+ T cells from blood, taken at the 22-month timepoint. The receptor's source is a human patient who received a liver transplant. Part of the T cell pool may stem from the graft donor. J is TRBJ2-3 and V is TRBV5-6, with D tentatively TRBD1 (5 bases). The CDR3 here is CASGASTDTQYF. The CDR3 coding sequence is TGTGCCAGCGGGGCCTCCACAGATACGCAGTATTTT.